This TCR beta chain was obtained from a study of T cell responses to AZD1222 COVID-19 vaccine. Study outcomes and limitations: Targeting of unmutated variant regions was reportedly seen in nearly half of spike-specific TCRs. The study found Spike-specific TCR breadth and depth rose after two AZD1222 doses. White British ancestry dominated among donors, who included more females, and clonal diversity was possibly underestimated.

Pooling covered second doses at about 4 or about 12 weeks. Comment on this clone: Its antigen is unknown.

V lost 4 bases to trimming and J lost 2 bases, with 7 bases between them. There are 12 residues in the CDR3. The germline gives CDR1 GTSNPN, CDR2 SVGIG (reference sequence). The repertoire was sequenced with immunoSEQ multiplex PCR; TCRdb's copy has only in-frame clones and lacks some. The sample lists approximately 150,000 clones, 90% seen once, with roughly 6% in the top ten. The sequence was obtained from an adult who received the AZD1222 COVID-19 vaccine. The specimen was peripheral blood, collected 28 days after the second AZD1222 dose. The chain recombines TRBV30 with TRBJ2-3; D is unclear. For the CDR3, the DNA is TGTGCCTGGAATCTTGACACAGATACGCAGTATTTT. Amino acid sequence: CAWNLDTDTQYF. The full variable domain, rest sourced from reference TRBV30 and TRBJ2-3, is SQTIHQWPATLVQPVGSPLSLECTVEGTSNPNLYWYRQAAGRGLQLLFYSVGIGQISSEVPQNLSASRPQDRQFILSSKKLLLSDSGFYLCAWNLDTDTQYFGPGTRLTVL.